The text below deals with one TCR beta chain. The antigen remains undetermined. Every bit of the isolated RNA underwent reverse transcription, so sequencing read expressed TCRB transcripts. Produced via immunoSEQ multiplex PCR; TCRdb's table is partial and in-frame only. The table includes 280,000 or so clones, approximately 15% detected once. The data derive from a study of beta chain features in type 1 diabetes. Study-wide background: Sorted cell examination encompassed 85 million to 130 million cells across all samples.

Overall study findings and caveats: A possible short-template PCR bias applies equally to patients and controls. People with Type 1 diabetes carried modestly yet significantly shorter TCRB CDR3s in all four CD4+ subsets. Here, the possible influence of HLA type (on TCRB rearrangement) remained unresolved.

The clonotype originates from a man younger than 30 with type 1 diabetes. The sample consisted of naive CD4+ T cells from blood.

The CDR3 nucleotides are TGTGCCAGCAGCCGACCGGGACAGGGGTGGGAGACCCAGTACTTC. Its protein is CASSRPGQGWETQYF. V gene TRBV4-2 combines with J gene TRBJ2-5; 10 bases map to TRBD1. Germline assignment: CDR1 LGHNA and CDR2 YNFKEQ. This CDR3 has 15 amino acids. V was clipped by 4 bases and J by 5 bases; unmatched bases: 7.